One sample yielded the 18 T cell receptor beta chains listed below, sequenced in a study of long-term antiretroviral therapy in people with HIV. The assay used was immunoSEQ (version v3.0), run at survey level. TCRdb's table, derived via immunoSEQ multiplex PCR, lists solely in-frame clones and lacks some. This sample has 30,000 to 40,000 clones; approximately 84% occur once, and the top ten carry 8% to 9%. The material was unsorted PBMCs, obtained 3.1 years after starting antiretroviral therapy. The receptors were sampled from a woman aged 45-60 years with HIV.

The rearrangement joins TRBV6-5 to TRBJ2-7; D possibly corresponds to TRBD1 (5 bases). The CDR3 length is 15 residues. Germline V gene lookup returns CDR1 MNHEY and CDR2 SVGAGI. Between the trimmed V and J ends, which lost 3 bases and 5 bases, there was a span of 17 bases. CDR3 coding DNA: TGTGCCAGCAGTTATCGTCGGCAGGGTCACGACGAGCAGTACGTC. Amino acids: CASSYRRQGHDEQYV.

V gene TRBV6-6 combines with J gene TRBJ1-2; D ambiguous. The germline CDR1 and CDR2 sequences are MNHNY and SVGAGI (reference sequence). The CDR3 sequence is 14 residues long. V was trimmed by 5 bases and J by 1 base, leaving 11 bases between them. In DNA, the CDR3 is TGTGCCAGCAGTCGGACTGACCTTAACTATGGCTACACCTTC. Residues: CASSRTDLNYGYTF.

V and J are TRBV5-1 and TRBJ1-2; 8 bases fit TRBD1. CDR1 is SGHRS, CDR2 YFSETQ, per germline. V lost 4 bases and J lost 8; bases outside the gene matches: 10. The CDR3 has 14 residues. The CDR3 spells CASSRDRGQRGYTF. CDR3 in DNA: TGCGCCAGCAGCCGCGACAGGGGCCAACGGGGCTACACCTTC.

This chain uses TRBV5-6 with TRBJ2-4; unclear D gene. Germline V gives CDR1 SGHDT, CDR2 YYEEEE. The length of the CDR3 is 16 residues. V lost 1 base and J lost 0, with 11 bases in between. The CDR3: CASSLRGWLAKNIQYF. CDR3 coding DNA: TGTGCCAGCAGCTTGCGTGGATGGCTAGCCAAAAACATTCAGTACTTC.

The V call is TRBV7-6, the J call TRBJ2-7; TRBD2 matches 7 bases. The CDR3 loop spans 13 amino acids. Germline CDR1 reads SGHVS; CDR2 reads FNYEAQ. V dropped 1 base and J dropped 5; count of bases not matched to a gene: 2. CDR3 in amino acids: CASSLVRGDEQYV. The CDR3 DNA is TGTGCCAGCAGCTTAGTACGGGGGGACGAGCAGTACGTC.

This CDR3 reads CASSSHTLTGLAGGLTDTQYF. The CDR3 nucleotides read TGCGCCAGCAGCTCGCATACTCTCACGGGACTAGCGGGGGGCCTGACAGATACGCAGTATTTT. This rearrangement joins TRBV5-1 to TRBJ2-3, with 15 bases aligning to TRBD2. Losses at the gene ends were 3 bases for V and 3 bases for J; bases not matched to a gene: 17. Germline-derived CDR1 and CDR2 are SGHRS and YFSETQ. CDR3 size: 21 residues.

The chain uses TRBV27 and TRBJ2-2; 7 bases are shared with TRBD1. Germline CDR1 reads MNHEY; CDR2 reads SMNVEV (reference sequence). The junction had 13 bases not matched to a gene; V was cut back by 7 bases and J by 8 bases. This CDR3 has 15 residues. This chain's CDR3 is CASNDYRGARGELFF. Here the CDR3 DNA reads TGTGCCAGCAACGACTACAGGGGCGCGAGGGGGGAGCTGTTTTTT.

This chain connects TRBV5-1 to TRBJ1-1, with a weak D call TRBD1 (6 bases). The CDR3 consists of 14 residues. Trimming cost V 2 bases and J 6 bases, with 14 bases left between them. Looked up from germline, CDR1 is SGHRS and CDR2 is YFSETQ. This CDR3 reads CASSFNREGAEAFF. The CDR3 DNA reads TGCGCCAGCAGCTTTAACAGGGAAGGGGCTGAAGCTTTCTTT.

The V call is TRBV18, the J call TRBJ1-3; perhaps TRBD1 as D (6 bases). The germline CDR1 and CDR2 sequences are KGHSH and LQKENI. This CDR3 region has 15 residues. V was clipped by 0 bases and J by 4 bases, with 10 bases between them. CDR3 sequence (DNA): TGTGCCAGCTCACCACCGGGACAACGAGGAAACACCATATATTTT. Translation gives CASSPPGQRGNTIYF.

This clone was observed a handful of times. This sequence joins TRBV7-3 and TRBJ2-2; the D is unclear. CDR3 length equals 13 residues. The V gene lost 5 bases and the J gene lost 7 bases, with 11 bases spanning the gap. CDR1 is SGHTA and CDR2 is FQGTGA in the germline V gene. CDR3 amino acids: CASSPNARGELFF. DNA for the CDR3: TGTGCCAGCAGCCCTAACGCACGCGGGGAGCTGTTTTTT. The whole variable domain, remainder taken from reference TRBV7-3 and TRBJ2-2, is GAGVSQTPSNKVTEKGKYVELRCDPISGHTALYWYRQSLGQGPEFLIYFQGTGAADDSGLPNDRFFAVRPEGSVSTLKIQRTERGDSAVYLCASSPNARGELFFGEGSRLTVL.

This clone has more than one count but fewer than ten. The CDR3 region is CASSDSGTSGGYNEQFF. The CDR3 coding sequence is TGTGCCAGCAGTGACTCCGGGACTAGCGGGGGATACAATGAGCAGTTCTTC. The chain has TRBV27 and TRBJ2-1; 14 bases are a match to TRBD2. This CDR3 region has 17 residues. The V and J ends lost 5 bases and 4 bases, in that order; junction bases with no gene match: 7. Germline CDR1 and CDR2: MNHEY and SMNVEV (reference sequence).

This sequence joins TRBV5-1 and TRBJ2-3; 12 bases map to TRBD2. This CDR3 is built from 18 residues. CDR1 and CDR2 from the germline V gene are SGHRS and YFSETQ. Trimming cost V 0 bases and J 7 bases; bases outside gene matches: 12. CDR3 in amino acids: CASSLATSGGLTLNTQYF. DNA for the CDR3: TGCGCCAGCAGCTTGGCGACTAGCGGGGGCCTCACACTAAATACGCAGTATTTT.

V gene TRBV19 combines with J gene TRBJ2-1; 7 bases are a match to TRBD2. Germline V CDR1 and CDR2: LNHDA, SQIVND (reference sequence). J lost 6 bases, V lost 9 bases, and 5 bases had no gene match. This CDR3 contains 12 residues. DNA of the CDR3: TGTGCCAGCTGGGACTATTCCAATGAGCAGTTCTTC. This codes for CASWDYSNEQFF.

The chain is built from TRBV18 and TRBJ2-7, with 7 positions matching TRBD1. After removal of 2 bases from V and 5 bases from J, the junction contained 15 bases not matched to a gene. Germline V gene data show CDR1 as KGHSH and CDR2 as LQKENI. CDR3 length: 17 amino acids. The CDR3 sequence is CASSPGAGTDLADEQYV. Here the CDR3 DNA reads TGTGCCAGCTCACCAGGAGCCGGGACAGACTTAGCAGACGAGCAGTACGTC.

In nucleotides, the CDR3 is TGTGCCAGCAGTTACCAGGGGGCGAATGGCTACACCTTC. Translating it yields CASSYQGANGYTF. This chain joins TRBV6-5 and TRBJ1-2; TRBD1 agrees at 8 bases. Germline loops: CDR1 MNHEY, CDR2 SVGAGI. CDR3 length equals 13 residues. V was clipped by 2 bases and J by 6 bases; unmatched bases: 2.

The rearrangement links TRBV14 to TRBJ2-3; D unresolved. Germline V gene sequence: CDR1 SGHDN, CDR2 FVKESK. This CDR3 spans 13 amino acids. Trimming stripped 3 bases from V and 4 bases from J, with 8 bases between. The CDR3 sequence: CASSHMGADTQYF. DNA for the CDR3: TGTGCCAGCAGCCACATGGGCGCAGATACGCAGTATTTT.

V and J are TRBV4-1 and TRBJ1-1; D gene uncertain. The length of the CDR3 is 15 residues. CDR1 and CDR2 from the germline V gene are MGHRA and YSYEKL. Between the trimmed V and J ends, which lost 0 bases and 4 bases, there was a span of 12 bases. The CDR3 region is CASSQDPGIVTEAFF. CDR3 nucleotide sequence: TGCGCCAGCAGCCAAGATCCCGGAATAGTCACTGAAGCTTTCTTT.

The gene calls are TRBV11-1 and TRBJ1-1, with 7 nucleotides matching TRBD1. J was trimmed by 5 bases and V by 5 bases; bases with no gene match: 8. The germline V gene has CDR1 SGHAT and CDR2 FQDESV (reference sequence). This CDR3 is 14 amino acids long. CDR3 DNA: TGTGCCAGCAGCCGGGACAGAGGGTATACTGAAGCTTTCTTT. This translates into CASSRDRGYTEAFF.